This T cell receptor beta chain is from a study of blood T cell repertoires in COVID-19. Study background: Italy, Spain and the United States were the sources of the convalescent and acute COVID-19 samples. The analysed material was cDNA or gDNA that came from T cells, B-cell-depleted T cells, or PBMCs.

Losses at the gene ends were 5 bases for V and 0 bases for J; bases not matched to a gene: 11. The CDR3 is 18 amino acids. Germline V gene lookup returns CDR1 KGHSH and CDR2 LQKENI. As processed by the authors: Amplification of reference gene primers was used by the study to estimate nucleated cell counts. Sequenced by immunoSEQ multiplex PCR; TCRdb stores in-frame clones only, minus some. V and J calls and clone size are those listed in that table; D and trimming were worked out from the DNA. Among about 140,000 clones, 65% to 85% were seen once, and the ten largest hold 4%. V usage is TRBV18 and J usage is TRBJ2-4; 9 bases align to TRBD1. The sample consisted of peripheral blood. The receptor comes from a woman in her sixties or seventies with acute or convalescent COVID-19. CDR3 residues: CASSAPGQGHRAKNIQYF. Here the CDR3 DNA reads TGTGCCAGCTCAGCGCCGGGACAGGGCCATAGAGCCAAAAACATTCAGTACTTC.